This TCR beta chain was profiled in a study of blood T cells in healthy people across ages. A J-beta primer mix and a sample-barcoded 5' primer were used in a second PCR of roughly 6 to 11 cycles. TCRdb used MiXCR to reprocess the 5' RACE reads, holding one entry per CDR3 protein. The repertoire consists of approximately 800,000 distinct CDR3 sequences, with roughly 25% occurring once and the leading ten covering more than 3%. Overall study findings and caveats: Researchers report that TCR beta diversity correlated strongly with naive T cell percentage. More naive CD4+ cells and higher diversity marked long-lived donors relative to aged donors.

A remark on this clonotype: Its antigen is as yet unknown.

This same sample was also taken into another study, of T cells of mothers and their children. That paper states: Extraction yielded RNA that went, in full, into cDNA synthesis at around 1.5 ug per 15 ul. During the second PCR, the M1S primer introduced sample barcodes along with 2-4 random nucleotides.

The sample comprised blood. The receptor was derived from a boy between 10 and 17 years old in good health.

The DNA for the CDR3 is TGCAGTGCTAGTGGGGAGAACGCCTACGAGCAGTACTTC. Protein sequence: CSASGENAYEQYF. The rearrangement uses TRBV20-1 and TRBJ2-7; D may be TRBD2 (5 bases). The CDR3 sequence is 13 residues long. V was pared by 3 bases and J by 2 bases, with 11 bases between. Germline loops: CDR1 DFQATT, CDR2 SNEGSKA (reference sequence).